This TCR beta chain was sequenced for a study of T cell repertoires in cytomegalovirus infection. Across the study: Researchers turned to recently identified HLA-C-restricted CMV epitopes as well as well-studied HLA-B-restricted ones. Public signatures in TCR beta pointed to CMV infection and matching HLA type. Whole-study results and caveats: CMV-specific TCR beta clonotypes restricted by HLA-C were the ones dominating the ex vivo response. Identification of carriers of CMV plus the relevant HLA was performed using cumulative public TCR beta family frequency.

This clonotype was seen many times. Its target is not known. This CDR3 has 13 residues. The V end lost 1 base, the J end lost 3 bases, and 4 bases lay between the germline ends. Looked up from germline, CDR1 is SGHVS and CDR2 is FNYEAQ. One entry per CDR3 protein results from TCRdb running MiXCR on the reads. Among 900,000 to 950,000 distinct CDR3 sequences listed, around 30% were seen once. The sequence was obtained from a human donor in good health (CMV status not recorded). Some clones in this sample may be carry-over from other donors' samples. This chain joins TRBV7-6 and TRBJ2-1; no clear D. The material sequenced was cultured CD8+ T cells from PBMCs, taken from culture after CMV antigen stimulation. CDR3 in amino acids: CASSLDIYNEQFF. The DNA of the CDR3 is TGTGCCAGCAGCTTAGACATCTACAATGAGCAGTTCTTC.